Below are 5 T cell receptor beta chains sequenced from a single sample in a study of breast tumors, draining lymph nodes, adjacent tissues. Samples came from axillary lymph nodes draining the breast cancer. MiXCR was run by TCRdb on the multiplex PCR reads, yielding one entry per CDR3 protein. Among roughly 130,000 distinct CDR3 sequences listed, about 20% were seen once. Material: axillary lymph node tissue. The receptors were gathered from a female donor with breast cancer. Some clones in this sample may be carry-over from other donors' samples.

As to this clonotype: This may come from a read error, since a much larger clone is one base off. CDR3 DNA sequence: TGTGCCAGCAGCTTGTTCCAGAACACCGGGGAGCTGTCTTTT. It encodes CASSLFQNTGELSF. The rearrangement uses TRBV5-6 and TRBJ2-2, with D perhaps matching TRBD2 (5 bases). Germline V gene lookup returns CDR1 SGHDT and CDR2 YYEEEE. There are 14 residues in the CDR3. The complete variable domain, with remaining parts taken from reference TRBV5-6 and TRBJ2-2, reads DAGVTQSPTHLIKTRGQQVTLRCSPKSGHDTVSWYQQALGQGPQFIFQYYEEEERQRGNFPDRFSGHQFPNYSSELNVNALLLGDSALYLCASSLFQNTGELSFGEGSRLTVL.

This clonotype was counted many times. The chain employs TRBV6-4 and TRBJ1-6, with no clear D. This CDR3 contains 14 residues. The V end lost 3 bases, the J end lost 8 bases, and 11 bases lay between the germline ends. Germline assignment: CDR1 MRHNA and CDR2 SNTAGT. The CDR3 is CASSEAGGDSPLHF. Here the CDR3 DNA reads TGTGCCAGCAGTGAAGCAGGCGGGGATTCACCCCTCCACTTT.

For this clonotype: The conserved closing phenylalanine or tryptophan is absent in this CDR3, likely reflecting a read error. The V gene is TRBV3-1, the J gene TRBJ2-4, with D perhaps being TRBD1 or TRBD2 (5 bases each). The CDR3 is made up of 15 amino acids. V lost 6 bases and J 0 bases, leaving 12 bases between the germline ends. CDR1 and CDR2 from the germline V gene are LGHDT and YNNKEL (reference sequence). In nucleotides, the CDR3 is TGTGCCAGCAGTCTAGGGACCCTAGCCAAAAACATTCAGTACTCC. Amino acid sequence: CASSLGTLAKNIQYS.

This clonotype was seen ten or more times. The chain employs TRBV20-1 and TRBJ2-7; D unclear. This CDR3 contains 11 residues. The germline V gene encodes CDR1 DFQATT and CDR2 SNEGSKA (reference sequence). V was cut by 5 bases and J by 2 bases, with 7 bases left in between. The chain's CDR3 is CSAADTYEQYF. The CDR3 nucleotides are TGCAGTGCTGCCGATACCTACGAGCAGTACTTC.

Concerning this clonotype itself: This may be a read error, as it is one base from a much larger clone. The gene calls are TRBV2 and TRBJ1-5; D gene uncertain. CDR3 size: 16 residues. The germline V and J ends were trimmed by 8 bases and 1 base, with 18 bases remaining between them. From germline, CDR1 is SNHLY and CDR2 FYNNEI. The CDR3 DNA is TGTGCCAGCGGTAGCGTCCCTCAGGCAAGCAATCAGCCCCAGCATTTT. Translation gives CASGSVPQASNQPQHF.